This is a list of T cell receptor beta chains from one sample in a study of blood T cell repertoires in COVID-19. This table comes from immunoSEQ multiplex PCR, and its TCRdb copy is limited to in-frame clones, with some not included. The sample holds nearly 11,000 clones; over 70% are singletons and the top ten take 4.6%. The specimen was peripheral blood. These TCRs come from a human donor in a cohort sampled during active COVID-19. Both conserved end residues are part of each CDR3. The order of the fields is V gene, clone size, J gene, D gene, CDR3 DNA, CDR3 protein. The D gene is left open where the match is weak. Size values are once, few and many counts, or a class for expanded clones, and some rows have none.

TRBV4-3	.	TRBJ2-2	TRBD2	TGCGCCAGCAGCCCTCAACCGGGCGGGAGCTCCGGGGAGCTGTTTTTT	CASSPQPGGSSGELFF
TRBV28	.	TRBJ2-2	TRBD2	TGTGCCAGCATCCCAGCAGGCGGGAGGGTTATTAACGGGGAGCTGTTTTTT	CASIPAGGRVINGELFF
TRBV5-1	.	TRBJ2-3	.	TGCGCCAGCAGCTCCGGGCTCCAAGGGGACACAGATACGCAGTATTTT	CASSSGLQGDTDTQYF
TRBV20-1	.	TRBJ2-1	.	TGCAGTGCTAGTTTCGCAGAAAAGCGGTACAATGAGCAGTTCTTC	CSASFAEKRYNEQFF
TRBV7-2	once	TRBJ2-3	.	TGTGCCAGCAGCTTGGGACTTCGCACAGATACGCAGTATTTT	CASSLGLRTDTQYF
TRBV14	.	TRBJ2-5	TRBD2	TGTGCCAGCAGCCAACCCTTCGGGAGGGTCCAAGAGACCCAGTACTTC	CASSQPFGRVQETQYF
TRBV7-2	once	TRBJ1-2	.	TGTGCCAGCAGCTTAGAGTCGACAACCTATGGCTACACCTTC	CASSLESTTYGYTF
TRBV28	once	TRBJ2-7	.	TGTGCCAGCAGACGAACGACTTACGAGCAGTACTTC	CASRRTTYEQYF
TRBV5-1	.	TRBJ1-1	.	TGCGCCAGCAGCTTGGAAGGGGCGTCCACTGAAGCTTTCTTT	CASSLEGASTEAFF
TRBV18	.	TRBJ2-7	.	TGTGCCAGCTCACCACCGACTAGTCCCTCCTACGAGCAGTACTTC	CASSPPTSPSYEQYF
TRBV28	.	TRBJ2-4	.	TGTGCCAGCAGTTTAATCGGGGGAACCAAAAACATTCAGTACTTC	CASSLIGGTKNIQYF
TRBV5-5	.	TRBJ2-3	.	TGTGCCAGCAGCTTTCGTAGGAGGACTGGGGGGAGCACAGATACGCAGTATTTT	CASSFRRRTGGSTDTQYF
TRBV19	.	TRBJ2-2	.	TGTGCCAGTAGTATAGGTTTCTCTTTCACCGGGGAGCTGTTTTTT	CASSIGFSFTGELFF
TRBV7-2	.	TRBJ1-2	.	TGTGCCAGCAGCTTTGGTAGTACTGACTATGGCTACACCTTC	CASSFGSTDYGYTF
TRBV7-2	.	TRBJ2-7	.	TGTGCCAGCAGCTTGACTAGCTCCTACGAGCAGTACTTC	CASSLTSSYEQYF
TRBV10-3	few	TRBJ2-3	.	TGTGCCATCAGTGGTCCGACAGGCTCCACAGATACGCAGTATTTT	CAISGPTGSTDTQYF
TRBV28	.	TRBJ2-1	.	TGTGCCAGCAGTCCTCTGGGGCAGGGGAATGAGCAGTTCTTC	CASSPLGQGNEQFF
TRBV7-8	.	TRBJ2-5	.	TGTGCCAGCAGCTTAGTAGGGGGAGGGCCTGGGGAGACCCAGTACTTC	CASSLVGGGPGETQYF
TRBV19	.	TRBJ2-7	.	TGTGCCAGTCAGGAGGGGGCAGGGGATTCCTACGAGCAGTACTTC	CASQEGAGDSYEQYF
TRBV29-1	.	TRBJ2-7	TRBD1	TGCAGCGTTGTATTCGACAGGGGCCGGGAGCAGTACTTC	CSVVFDRGREQYF
TRBV24-1	.	TRBJ2-5	TRBD1	TGTGCCACCAGTGATAGGGGGCTGGAGACCCAGTACTTC	CATSDRGLETQYF
TRBV15	.	TRBJ2-4	TRBD2	TGTGCCACCAGCAGAGTGGAGGGAGTGGGAGCGGGGGTGCCCAAAAACATTCAGTACTTC	CATSRVEGVGAGVPKNIQYF
TRBV7-2	.	TRBJ1-1	.	TGTGCCAGCAGCTTAAGGACAAAGTCTGAAGCTTTCTTT	CASSLRTKSEAFF
TRBV9	.	TRBJ1-2	.	TGTGCCAGCAGCGTGACAGGAATGCCACATGGCTACACCTTC	CASSVTGMPHGYTF
TRBV5-6	.	TRBJ2-1	TRBD2	TGTGCCAGCAGCTACCCTAGCGGGAATTACAATGAGCAGTTCTTC	CASSYPSGNYNEQFF
TRBV18	.	TRBJ1-5	.	TGTGCCAGCTCACCACCGGGGGGATCTCAGCCCCAGCATTTT	CASSPPGGSQPQHF
TRBV7-2	.	TRBJ2-5	.	TGTGCCAGCAGCTTAGTAGGGGCTATCCAAGAGACCCAGTACTTC	CASSLVGAIQETQYF
TRBV10-3	.	TRBJ2-3	.	TGTGCCACCCGGGACTCTAACACAGATACGCAGTATTTT	CATRDSNTDTQYF
TRBV5-1	.	TRBJ2-3	TRBD2	TGCGCCAGCAGCCCGGGACTAGCGGTTCTCAGTCGGGATACGCAGTATTTT	CASSPGLAVLSRDTQYF
TRBV29-1	.	TRBJ2-3	TRBD1	TGCAGCGGACAGACAGGGTACGGGACAGATACGCAGTATTTT	CSGQTGYGTDTQYF
TRBV4-3	.	TRBJ2-2	.	TGCGCCAGCAGCCAAGACCCTCACACCGGGGAGCTGTTTTTT	CASSQDPHTGELFF
TRBV3-1/TRBV3-2	.	TRBJ2-7	.	TGTGCCAGCAGCCAAAGCCTGCTCGAGCAGTACTTC	CASSQSLLEQYF
TRBV6-4	medium-sized	TRBJ2-2	TRBD2	TGTGCCAGCAGTGATCGGATCACTAGCGGACTAACCGGGGAGCTGTTTTTT	CASSDRITSGLTGELFF
TRBV19	few	TRBJ2-7	.	TGTGCCAGTAGTATCTCTGACAGCTCCTACGAGCAGTACTTC	CASSISDSSYEQYF
TRBV6-5	.	TRBJ2-5	.	TGTGCCAGCAGTTTATCGACAGCAATACAAGAGACCCAGTACTTC	CASSLSTAIQETQYF
TRBV12-3/TRBV12-4	.	TRBJ1-6	.	TGTGCCAGCAGTTTAGGCCCGCAGTTCCTCCACTTT	CASSLGPQFLHF
TRBV4-3	.	TRBJ2-6	.	TGCGCCAGCAGCCAAGGTCTATACTCTGGGGCCAACGTCCTGACTTTC	CASSQGLYSGANVLTF
TRBV6-5	.	TRBJ2-7	TRBD1	TGTGCCAGCGGAGACAGGGGTCTGGTAAAGTACGAGCAGTACTTC	CASGDRGLVKYEQYF
TRBV5-1	once	TRBJ2-2	TRBD2	TGCGCCAGCAGCCCACGACCGCGGGCGGGGGGGAACACCGGGGAGCTGTTTTTT	CASSPRPRAGGNTGELFF
TRBV9	.	TRBJ1-6	TRBD1	TGTGCCAGCAGCAGCCGGGACAGTTATTCACCCCTCCACTTT	CASSSRDSYSPLHF
TRBV2	.	TRBJ1-1	.	TGTGCCAGCAGCTGGGAGGGGGGAAGGACTGAAGCTTTCTTT	CASSWEGGRTEAFF